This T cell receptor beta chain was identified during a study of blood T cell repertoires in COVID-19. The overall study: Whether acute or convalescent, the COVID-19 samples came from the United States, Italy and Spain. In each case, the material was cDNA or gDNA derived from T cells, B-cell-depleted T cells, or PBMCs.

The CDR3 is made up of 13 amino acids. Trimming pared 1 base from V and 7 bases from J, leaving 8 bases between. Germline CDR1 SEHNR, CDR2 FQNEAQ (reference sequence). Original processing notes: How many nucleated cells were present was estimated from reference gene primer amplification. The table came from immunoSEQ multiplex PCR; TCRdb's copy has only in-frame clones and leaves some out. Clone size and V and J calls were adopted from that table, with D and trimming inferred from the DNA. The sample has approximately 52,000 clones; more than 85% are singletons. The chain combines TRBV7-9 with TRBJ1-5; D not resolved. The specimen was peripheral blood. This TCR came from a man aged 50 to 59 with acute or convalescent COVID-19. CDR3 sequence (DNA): TGTGCCAGCAGCTTAGGAGCGGGACAGCCCCAGCATTTT. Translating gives CASSLGAGQPQHF.